Listed below are T cell receptor beta chains from one sample, sequenced in a study of T cells in narcolepsy. Sequenced by immunoSEQ multiplex PCR; TCRdb stores in-frame clones only, minus some. The sample shows 15,000 to 20,000 clones, about nine tenths of them seen only once. What was sequenced was memory (CD45RA-) CD4+ T cells from blood. These receptors originate from a human donor in good health. CDR3s leave out the opening cysteine and the closing phenylalanine or tryptophan.

j_call: TRBJ2-1; v_call: TRBV6-5; cdr3_aa: ASSYFWGNEQF
j_call: TRBJ1-1; v_call: TRBV5-8; cdr3_aa: ASSPDAPSAF
j_call: TRBJ1-1; v_call: TRBV10-3; cdr3_aa: AISAPKGNTEAF
j_call: TRBJ1-1; v_call: TRBV28; cdr3_aa: ASNGLAAGDTEAF
j_call: TRBJ2-7; v_call: TRBV2; cdr3_aa: ASSRTVTYEQY
j_call: TRBJ2-7; v_call: TRBV30; cdr3_aa: AWRTTATYEQY
j_call: TRBJ1-3; v_call: TRBV5-4; cdr3_aa: ASSSQVASSGNTIY
j_call: TRBJ1-1; v_call: TRBV4-1; cdr3_aa: ASSQADREATEAF
j_call: TRBJ1-1; v_call: TRBV4-1; cdr3_aa: ASSLGWGQAYTEAF
j_call: TRBJ2-1; v_call: TRBV11-2; cdr3_aa: ASSKTSGTVNEQF
j_call: TRBJ1-2; v_call: TRBV6-1; cdr3_aa: ASSDGLYGYT
j_call: TRBJ2-6; v_call: TRBV29-1; cdr3_aa: SAGQGVYGANVLT
j_call: TRBJ2-5; v_call: TRBV5-1; cdr3_aa: ASSLVWGGESQETQY
j_call: TRBJ1-5; v_call: TRBV19; cdr3_aa: ACSGSNQPQH
j_call: TRBJ1-5; v_call: TRBV6-1; cdr3_aa: ASSDRKGPMNQPQH
j_call: TRBJ1-2; v_call: TRBV7-2; cdr3_aa: ASSLRLGGSFYGYT
j_call: TRBJ1-6; v_call: TRBV6-1; cdr3_aa: ASSVGLANSPLH
j_call: TRBJ1-2; v_call: TRBV30; cdr3_aa: AGRGLTYGYT
j_call: TRBJ1-2; v_call: TRBV2; cdr3_aa: ASSDPRGNYGYT
j_call: TRBJ2-5; v_call: TRBV9; cdr3_aa: ASSVGVGYQETQY
j_call: TRBJ2-7; v_call: TRBV7-9; cdr3_aa: ASSSRDRGVEQY
j_call: TRBJ2-1; v_call: TRBV6-5; cdr3_aa: ASSYRTSNEQF
j_call: TRBJ2-5; v_call: TRBV19; cdr3_aa: ASSTLGAQETQY
j_call: TRBJ2-1; v_call: TRBV19; cdr3_aa: ASKRDSYNEQF
j_call: TRBJ2-3; v_call: TRBV11-1; cdr3_aa: ASSPARLAAPQY
j_call: TRBJ2-2; v_call: TRBV7-8; cdr3_aa: ASKKGPNTGELF
j_call: TRBJ2-7; v_call: TRBV9; cdr3_aa: ASSVGPVGGLEQY
j_call: TRBJ2-7; v_call: TRBV12-5; cdr3_aa: ASGLNSGSSLYEQY
j_call: TRBJ2-2; v_call: TRBV11-3; cdr3_aa: ASRPGDTGELF
j_call: TRBJ1-1; v_call: TRBV5-1; cdr3_aa: ASSLGGQTDTEAF
j_call: TRBJ2-5; v_call: TRBV11-2; cdr3_aa: ASSLTDQETQY
j_call: TRBJ2-2; v_call: TRBV11-2; cdr3_aa: ASSTRRQQLAPGELF
j_call: TRBJ2-5; v_call: TRBV4-3; cdr3_aa: ASSQGRRVGETQY
j_call: TRBJ1-4; v_call: TRBV7-2; cdr3_aa: ASSLNMGQGIEKLF
j_call: TRBJ2-3; v_call: TRBV10-3; cdr3_aa: ATGTSGLSTDTQY
j_call: TRBJ1-5; v_call: TRBV29-1; cdr3_aa: SVGLAGQGPQH
j_call: TRBJ1-1; v_call: TRBV6-1; cdr3_aa: ASSLPGQMNTEAF
j_call: TRBJ1-6; v_call: TRBV6-1; cdr3_aa: ASSDVFSDSPLH
j_call: TRBJ1-2; v_call: TRBV21-1; cdr3_aa: ASSKTLGRVLHGYT
j_call: TRBJ1-3; v_call: TRBV13; cdr3_aa: ASSLALRKRGRPSGNTIY
j_call: TRBJ1-2; v_call: TRBV6-1; cdr3_aa: ASSHGQGYGYT
j_call: TRBJ2-2; v_call: TRBV6-1; cdr3_aa: ASSEEIGGTGELF
j_call: TRBJ2-1; v_call: TRBV30; cdr3_aa: AWKLAGGLEQF
j_call: TRBJ2-2; v_call: TRBV7-2; cdr3_aa: ASSFELAGVAGELF
j_call: TRBJ1-5; v_call: TRBV19; cdr3_aa: ASSKPQGPGLGNQPQH
j_call: TRBJ2-5; v_call: TRBV5-4; cdr3_aa: ASSIRRETQY
j_call: TRBJ2-4; v_call: TRBV11-2; cdr3_aa: ASSLGAGLAKNIQY
j_call: TRBJ2-7; v_call: TRBV15; cdr3_aa: ATSRVGAGGSYEQY
j_call: TRBJ2-3; v_call: TRBV2; cdr3_aa: ASSDRRAGITDTQY
j_call: TRBJ1-2; v_call: TRBV13; cdr3_aa: ASSLGQINYGYT
j_call: TRBJ2-6; v_call: TRBV7-9; cdr3_aa: ASSPTVSSGANVLT
j_call: TRBJ2-5; v_call: TRBV6-5; cdr3_aa: ASSYSGGPGETQY
j_call: TRBJ1-2; v_call: TRBV18; cdr3_aa: ASSSQGFGLLYGYT
j_call: TRBJ2-3; v_call: TRBV5-1; cdr3_aa: ASSPDYTDTQY
j_call: TRBJ2-3; v_call: TRBV9; cdr3_aa: ASSVGAAVSTDTQY
j_call: TRBJ1-1; v_call: TRBV19; cdr3_aa: ATLRGAGATEAF